The 9 T cell receptor beta chains in this list originate from one sample, sequenced in a study of T cell changes during pregnancy in multiple sclerosis. Sequencing was performed with immunoSEQ multiplex PCR; in TCRdb, only in-frame clones are kept and a portion is missing. The repertoire holds 50,000 to 60,000 clones, 92% seen once, with around 0.27% in the top ten. Sequencing used CD4+ T cells from peripheral blood mononuclear cells, obtained in the second trimester of pregnancy. The source of these receptors is a female donor with multiple sclerosis, enrolled in a pregnancy study.

This chain links TRBV30 with TRBJ1-4; perhaps TRBD1 as D (6 bases). V was trimmed by 0 bases and J by 4 bases, leaving 9 bases between them. The germline gives CDR1 GTSNPN, CDR2 SVGIG (reference sequence). This CDR3 has 14 residues. The CDR3 nucleotides read TGTGCCTGGAGTGTTTCGGGACATAATGAAAAACTGTTTTTT. Amino acid sequence: CAWSVSGHNEKLFF.

V and J are TRBV21-1 and TRBJ2-1; the table's D gene call, TRBD2, was not cross checked with the DNA. TRBV21-1 is reported as a pseudogene. The CDR3 has 19 residues. Written as DNA, the CDR3 is TGTGCCAGCAGCCGTAAAGGTAGTAGCCCCCGTAGCTCCTACAATGAGCAGTTCTTC. It codes for CASSRKGSSPRSSYNEQFF.

This clone has just a few counts. The chain recombines TRBV7-2 with TRBJ2-5; TRBD2 agrees at 10 bases. V shed 2 bases and J 4 bases; nucleotides not matched to a gene: 7. CDR3 length: 16 residues. From germline, CDR1 is SGHTA and CDR2 FQGNSA. The CDR3: CASSLLSGGAGETQYF. The CDR3 coding sequence is TGTGCCAGCAGCTTATTGAGCGGGGGGGCGGGAGAGACCCAGTACTTC.

The chain carries TRBV19 and TRBJ1-2, with 7 bases aligning to TRBD1. V gave up 0 bases and J gave up 6 bases; unmatched junction bases: 4. From germline, CDR1 is LNHDA and CDR2 SQIVND (reference sequence). CDR3 length equals 14 residues. In DNA, the CDR3 is TGTGCCAGTAGTATAGATCCCAGGGGGGATGGCTACACCTTC. Amino acid sequence: CASSIDPRGDGYTF.

The chain joins TRBV6-6 to TRBJ1-4, with TRBD1 matching over 9 bases. This CDR3 contains 14 residues. The junction had 11 bases not matched to a gene; V was cut back by 11 bases and J by 7 bases. Per the germline V gene, CDR1 is MNHNY and CDR2 is SVGAGI (reference sequence). The CDR3 region has the DNA TGTGCCTCCTGGGGGGGACAGGGACGTGAAAAACTGTTTTTT. This encodes CASWGGQGREKLFF.

The chain uses TRBV7-2 and TRBJ2-3; no definite D call. V was pared by 4 bases and J by 6 bases, with 8 bases between. This CDR3 comprises 12 residues. Germline loops: CDR1 SGHTA, CDR2 FQGNSA. In nucleotides, the CDR3 is TGTGCCAGCAGCTCGTCCCGGGATACGCAGTATTTT. This encodes CASSSSRDTQYF.

The chain recombines TRBV6-5 with TRBJ1-5; maybe TRBD1 (5 bases). Trimming took off 5 bases at V and 6 bases at J, with 8 bases between the two ends. In germline, CDR1 is MNHEY, CDR2 SVGAGI. This CDR3 has 12 amino acids. DNA for the CDR3: TGTGCCAGCAGTACGGGGGTTCAGCCCCAGCATTTT. It specifies CASSTGVQPQHF.

V and J are TRBV15 and TRBJ2-5; possible D gene TRBD2, 5 bases. The CDR3 contains 14 residues. V was pared by 6 bases and J by 6 bases, with 17 bases between. CDR1 and CDR2 from the germline V gene are LNHNV and YYDKDF (reference sequence). The CDR3 loop reads CATRISGGQQTQYF. The CDR3, as DNA: TGTGCCACCAGGATTTCGGGCGGGCAGCAGACCCAGTACTTC.

V is TRBV6-6 and J is TRBJ1-2; D ambiguous. V was cut by 6 bases and J by 1 base, with 12 bases left in between. There are 14 residues in the CDR3. Germline loops: CDR1 MNHNY, CDR2 SVGAGI (reference sequence). The DNA for the CDR3 is TGTGCCAGCAGACGAGGGAAGGGTAACTATGGCTACACCTTC. Translated: CASRRGKGNYGYTF.